This T cell receptor (beta chain) derives from a study of low-dose radiotherapy and immunotherapy resistance in tumors. Study at large: Cohort 2, a group dosed every two weeks at 1 Gy per fraction, received 13 Gy in total over 26 weeks. Intravenous nivolumab 240 mg every two weeks plus ipilimumab 1 mg/kg every six weeks was given to patients.

Time point here: after trial treatment. Treatment meaning: LDRT plus nivolumab, ipilimumab, low-dose cyclophosphamide and aspirin (RACIN trial). Donors were administered nivolumab, ipilimumab, aspirin and low-dose cyclophosphamide, together with low-dose radiotherapy. TRAV- and TRBV-specific primers were used for first-strand cDNA, which covered alpha and beta chains. TCRs were amplified for roughly 20 PCR cycles with a constant-region primer and V-primer adapter. TCRdb fed the reads into MiXCR, producing one record per CDR3 protein. Found here are roughly 40,000 distinct CDR3 sequences, about 25% of them singletons; the top ten hold about a tenth. Ten or more counts support this clonotype. The CDR3 is 15 amino acids. Germline lookup yields CDR1 LNHDA and CDR2 SQIVND (reference sequence). Deletions cut 3 bases from V and 0 bases from J, with 12 bases between.

This clonotype was sampled from a male donor with prostate cancer. The sequences come from PBMCs, collected after low-dose radiotherapy plus immunotherapy. The J gene is TRBJ2-7, the V gene TRBV19; the D is unclear. The chain's CDR3 is CASSIPLAASYEQYF. The CDR3 coding sequence is TGTGCCAGTAGTATCCCCCTGGCAGCCTCCTACGAGCAGTACTTC.